This T cell receptor beta chain was recorded in a study of CD8+ T cells in alopecia areata. For the study at large: Percentage of affected scalp area was the basis on which treated patients' severity was scored. Broader study findings: Among the 100 top clones, expanded CD8+ clones, like scalp clonality, were significantly decreased by tofacitinib.

Sequencing templates came from extracted RNA that was reverse transcribed into cDNA. Clones were read by immunoSEQ multiplex PCR, and TCRdb kept only the in-frame ones, dropping some. There are 150,000 to 250,000 clones in the sample; over 45% occur only once, and roughly 5% lies in the top ten. This clone appeared once. As yet, its antigen is unknown. At one end, the junction sequence differs from germline, possibly due to a read error. Indicated treatment: oral pan-JAK inhibitor, 5-10 mg twice daily. Separation by sorting yielded CD4+ and CD8+ T cells from PBMCs. The sequence derives from a human donor with alopecia areata. Sequencing used CD4+ T cells sorted from blood, obtained at week 24, from a patient treated with tofacitinib.

DNA for the CDR3: TGTGTCTGGAGCGCTGTGGGGTCGGGAGGCTACACCTTC. This codes for CVWSAVGSGGYTF. This chain connects TRBV30 to TRBJ1-2; D is undetermined. Germline assignment: CDR1 GTSNPN and CDR2 SVGIG (reference sequence). CDR3 length: 13 residues.